This T cell receptor beta chain was obtained from a study of cytomegalovirus exposure and HLA in healthy donors. Study results and caveats: About 87% or about 30% of the time was how often most TCR beta V segments were productive, according to an earlier analysis.

J lost 7 bases, V lost 8 bases, and 5 bases had no gene match. The CDR3 runs to 13 residues. In germline, CDR1 is SGHAT, CDR2 FQNNGV. This clone was seen at least ten times. Its specificity is not known. It was with 60 Vbeta and 13 Jbeta primers that the PCR ran. Sequenced by immunoSEQ multiplex PCR; TCRdb stores in-frame clones only, minus some. This repertoire shows 100,000 to 150,000 clones, about 80% found once; its top ten account for 2.5% to 3%. The receptor comes from a boy younger than 10 in good health and CMV-seronegative. The V and J genes are TRBV11-2 and TRBJ2-1, with 10 bases lining up with TRBD1. The sequenced material came from PBMCs. The CDR3: CASGGTGANEQFF. CDR3 nucleotide sequence: TGTGCCAGCGGGGGGACAGGGGCGAATGAGCAGTTCTTC.